The entry below gives a single TCR beta chain sequence along with its context. Its antigen is unidentified. A universal primer site was incorporated via template switching, and the cDNA contained unique molecular identifiers. Each CDR3 protein is one row after TCRdb ran MiXCR on the 5' RACE reads. The profile shows hundreds of thousands of distinct CDR3 sequences, over 8.5% of them singletons. The data originate from a study of identical twins. Findings of the study overall: Analyses of zero insertions could be partly confounded by invariant MAIT and iNKT cells. In monozygotic twins, models underestimated the sharing of out-of-frame TCR alpha.

CDR1 is LGHNA, CDR2 YNFKEQ, per germline. With V trimmed by 0 bases and J by 6 bases, 9 bases remained unmatched. The CDR3 spans 17 residues. A further study also used this sample, focusing on yellow fever vaccine responses in identical twins. That publication notes: A vaccine T cell response that seemed partly convergent and partly personalized was reported in twins.

The TCR sequence derives from a woman aged 18-35 years in good health. J is TRBJ2-2 and V is TRBV4-2; 8 nucleotides agree with TRBD2. The sequencing sample was made of PBMCs. CDR3 in amino acids: CASSQESGGRSPGELFF. The CDR3, as DNA: TGTGCCAGCAGCCAAGAGTCTGGCGGGAGGTCTCCCGGGGAGCTGTTTTTT.